In this sample, the clone carrying this T cell receptor (beta chain) turned up a few times. Its matching antigen is unknown. TCRdb re-called the 5' RACE reads through MiXCR, storing one row per CDR3 protein. The table lists around 340,000 distinct CDR3 sequences, roughly 14% of them singletons. The germline CDR1 and CDR2 sequences are SGHRS and YFSETQ. Trimming removed 0 bases from V and 4 bases from J, with 8 bases in between. The CDR3 is 13 residues long. This record comes from a study of CD8 T cells in ankylosing spondylitis. General study points: Significant enrichment of disease-linked clones was reportedly seen in matched ankylosing spondylitis synovial fluid. Apparently characteristic of ankylosing spondylitis blood was a TCR beta motif (fewer than ten highly homologous variants).

The sequence was collected from a male donor with ankylosing spondylitis or in good health (not recorded which). The sequenced material came from blood, either unsorted or a sorted T cell fraction (not recorded which). The V gene is TRBV5-1, the J gene TRBJ2-7; maybe TRBD2 (5 bases). CDR3 nucleotides: TGCGCCAGCAGCTTGGTCGGGGAATACGAGCAGTACTTC. Amino acids: CASSLVGEYEQYF.